This entry lists 4 T cell receptor beta chains sequenced from one sample in a study of blood T cell repertoires in COVID-19 (dated by TCRdb to between 2020 and 2021). The library was produced with the immunoSEQ multiplex PCR assay. Not all clones reach the TCRdb copy of this immuneACCESS table, which keeps in-frame sequences only. Checked studies attribute under half of the gap to unresolved V genes and leave the rest unexplained. The sample yields some 300,000 clones; around 92% were counted once. Of the sample, less than 3% falls within the top ten clones. Specimen: PBMCs or T cells enriched from blood (not recorded which). The receptors stem from a woman aged 45-65 years who had been exposed to COVID-19.

The chain carries TRBV5-1 and TRBJ1-3; 7 bases match TRBD1. CDR1 SGHRS and CDR2 YFSETQ come from the germline V gene. V shed 4 bases, J shed 2 bases, and the junction held 15 bases outside the gene matches. The CDR3 covers 18 residues. The CDR3 loop reads CASSPDRASRTTGNTIYF. DNA for the CDR3: TGCGCCAGCAGCCCAGACAGGGCGAGTCGGACAACTGGAAACACCATATATTTT.

The chain couples TRBV10-3 to TRBJ1-2; D remains unclear. The CDR3 has 11 residues. Germline V gene lookup returns CDR1 ENHRY and CDR2 SYGVKD. V lost 11 bases and J lost 2, with 9 bases in between. The DNA for the CDR3 is TGTGCCGCCGGGTCGAACTATGGCTACACCTTC. Encoded protein: CAAGSNYGYTF.

The V call is TRBV28, the J call TRBJ2-2; maybe TRBD1 (6 bases). The CDR3 runs to 12 residues. Germline-derived CDR1 and CDR2 are MDHEN and SYDVKM. CDR3 coding DNA: TGTGCGAGTAACAGGGTCACCGGGGAGCTGTTTTTT. It is translated as CASNRVTGELFF.

The CDR3 bases are TGTGCCAGCAGCAGAGAAGGACAGGGGAATTCACCCCTCCACTTT. It yields the protein CASSREGQGNSPLHF. The chain employs TRBV7-6 and TRBJ1-6; 9 bases align to TRBD1. Losses at the gene ends were 5 bases for V and 7 bases for J; bases not matched to a gene: 6. Germline CDR1 and CDR2: SGHVS and FNYEAQ. The CDR3 spans 15 residues. Full variable domain (missing parts from reference TRBV7-6 and TRBJ1-6): GAGVSQSPRYKVTKRGQDVALRCDPISGHVSLYWYRQALGQGPEFLTYFNYEAQQDKSGLPNDRFSAERPEGSISTLTIQRTEQRDSAMYRCASSREGQGNSPLHFGNGTRLTVT.